This T cell receptor (beta chain) was obtained from a study of T cells after yellow fever vaccination. Study-level results: Peaking on day 5 versus 15, the secondary response was faster but weaker. Most primary-vaccination clones reappeared after the booster (about 97% CD4, approximately 88% CD8).

TCR cDNA, made by 5'RACE template switching, carried an added universal primer site and UMIs. TCRdb reprocessed the 5' RACE reads with MiXCR, giving one entry per CDR3 protein. The table lists 500,000 to 700,000 distinct CDR3 sequences, less than 20% of them singletons, with approximately 14% in the top ten. To note about this clonotype: Its antigen remains unidentified.

V trimming: 5 bases; J trimming: 1 base; junction bases outside the gene matches: 7. Germline CDR1 DFQATT, CDR2 SNEGSKA (reference sequence). The CDR3 runs to 15 residues. This TCR was recovered from a man aged 30 to 45 who received the YFV17D yellow fever vaccine. This chain joins TRBV20-1 and TRBJ2-5, with 10 bases identical to TRBD2. This specimen was PBMCs, taken 15 days after the yellow fever booster vaccination. As DNA, the CDR3 is TGCAGTGCTGCTCTAGCGGGAGCTTCCCAAGAGACCCAGTACTTC. It codes for CSAALAGASQETQYF.